Listed here are 5 T cell receptor beta chains from one sample, sequenced in a study of beta chain features in type 1 diabetes. The investigators reverse transcribed all of the isolated RNA, so they sequenced expressed TCRB transcripts. Repertoires were generated with immunoSEQ multiplex PCR, while TCRdb's copy carries only in-frame clones and drops some. The table lists 680,000 or so clones, about 16% of them singletons. Sample: naive CD4+ T cells from blood. These receptors were obtained from a young man in good health.

The V call is TRBV7-6, the J call TRBJ2-3; D gene unclear. CDR3 length: 14 amino acids. V lost 5 bases to trimming and J lost 0 bases, with 9 bases between them. Germline assignment: CDR1 SGHVS and CDR2 FNYEAQ. The chain's CDR3 is CASSPHPSTDTQYF. CDR3 bases: TGTGCCAGCAGCCCACACCCTAGCACAGATACGCAGTATTTT.

The J gene is TRBJ2-7, the V gene TRBV5-1, with 7 positions matching TRBD1. Trimming took 4 bases from V and 7 from J; bases not matched to a gene: 23. CDR1 is SGHRS and CDR2 is YFSETQ in the germline V gene. The CDR3 runs to 18 residues. The CDR3 region is CASSRRDKGQSYFHEQYF. In DNA, the CDR3 is TGCGCCAGCAGCCGTAGAGATAAGGGACAGTCATATTTCCATGAGCAGTACTTC.

J is TRBJ2-5 and V is TRBV7-9, with a weak D call TRBD2 (5 bases). The CDR3 runs to 14 residues. Trimming stripped 5 bases from V and 4 bases from J, with 14 bases between. Germline V gives CDR1 SEHNR, CDR2 FQNEAQ (reference sequence). CDR3 nucleotides: TGTGCCAGCAGCGGGGTCCGGGGTGTAGAGACCCAGTACTTC. Translating gives CASSGVRGVETQYF.

This chain joins TRBV5-1 and TRBJ1-1; D call uncertain. V was clipped by 4 bases and J by 4 bases, with 14 bases between them. The germline V gene encodes CDR1 SGHRS and CDR2 YFSETQ. The CDR3 has 14 amino acids. The CDR3 bases are TGCGCCAGCAGCCCGGACCCCCGGGGCACTGAAGCTTTCTTT. This gives the protein CASSPDPRGTEAFF.

This clone was counted only a few times. J is TRBJ2-1 and V is TRBV5-4; TRBD2 agrees at 10 bases. V lost 4 bases, J lost 14 bases, and 15 bases stayed unmatched. CDR3 length equals 15 residues. CDR1 and CDR2 from the germline V gene are SGHNT and YYREEE (reference sequence). Here the CDR3 reads CASSMVAGGRSREFF. For the CDR3, the DNA is TGTGCCAGCAGCATGGTAGCGGGAGGCCGTTCTCGGGAGTTCTTC.